This T cell receptor (beta chain) was sequenced during a study of blood T cell repertoires in COVID-19. Overall study: The origin of the acute and convalescent COVID-19 samples was the United States, Italy and Spain. Nucleic acid was either cDNA or gDNA, and it came from T cells, B-cell-depleted T cells, or PBMCs.

It was during active infection that Seattle patients were enrolled and then longitudinally followed. Clones were sequenced by immunoSEQ multiplex PCR, and TCRdb holds only the in-frame ones, with some missing. The table records 250,000 to 300,000 clones, roughly 90% of them present only once. This clone was counted only a few times. Germline loops: CDR1 SGHRS, CDR2 YFSETQ. Unmatched junction bases numbered 4, after V lost 2 bases and J lost 2 bases. The CDR3 totals 14 residues. This receptor was taken from a woman aged 25 to 39 with COVID-19, enrolled during active disease. This chain joins TRBV5-1 and TRBJ2-7; 7 bases line up with TRBD1. The sequenced sample consisted of peripheral blood. The CDR3 region has the DNA TGCGCCAGCAGCTTCGGACAGGACCCCTACGAGCAGTACTTC. This codes for CASSFGQDPYEQYF.